The 10 T cell receptor beta chains presented below share a single source sample, sequenced in a study of identical twins. In TCRdb, the 5' RACE reads were re-called with MiXCR into one record per CDR3 protein. This table holds hundreds of thousands of distinct CDR3 sequences, approximately 18% found once. These data were also reused for a study on T cells expressing NK-cell markers.

The sequenced sample consisted of PBMCs. The source is a woman younger than 30 in good health.

This clonotype came up a few times. The rearrangement uses TRBV9 and TRBJ1-1, with unresolved D. V was cut by 3 bases and J by 1 base, with 10 bases left in between. This CDR3 contains 14 residues. The germline gives CDR1 SGDLS, CDR2 YYNGEE. CDR3 in amino acids: CASSARPENTEAFF. The DNA of the CDR3 is TGTGCCAGCAGCGCCAGACCCGAGAACACTGAAGCTTTCTTT.

This clonotype was found a few times. The chain recombines TRBV6-1 with TRBJ1-1; D may be TRBD1 (6 bases). Germline CDR1 reads MNHNS; CDR2 reads SASEGT. V lost 7 bases to trimming and J lost 3 bases, with 12 bases between them. The CDR3 has 13 amino acids. The CDR3 DNA follows: TGTGCCAGCACCCCGACAGGTGACACTGAAGCTTTCTTT. This encodes CASTPTGDTEAFF.

A few counts support this clonotype. The chain is built from TRBV10-3 and TRBJ2-5, with 7 bases lining up with TRBD1. Looked up from germline, CDR1 is ENHRY and CDR2 is SYGVKD. The trim removed 0 bases at V and 2 bases at J, leaving 3 bases unmatched. This CDR3 comprises 15 residues. The CDR3 region is CAISESTTGQETQYF. DNA for the CDR3: TGTGCCATCAGTGAGTCGACGACAGGGCAAGAGACCCAGTACTTC.

This clonotype was recorded at least ten times. The chain employs TRBV20-1 and TRBJ2-7; D ambiguous. Germline CDR1 reads DFQATT; CDR2 reads SNEGSKA (reference sequence). This CDR3 has 13 residues. The V gene lost 3 bases and the J gene lost 1 base, with 10 bases spanning the gap. The CDR3 region has the DNA TGCAGTGCTAGCGGCCGTGAGTCCTACGAGCAGTACTTC. Translated, it gives CSASGRESYEQYF.

The chain couples TRBV7-2 to TRBJ2-3; D unresolved. CDR3 length: 13 amino acids. Between the trimmed V and J ends, which lost 4 bases and 5 bases, there was a span of 10 bases. Germline CDR1 SGHTA, CDR2 FQGNSA. The CDR3, as DNA: TGTGCCAGCAGCTCGACCTACCAAGATACGCAGTATTTT. It encodes CASSSTYQDTQYF.

This clonotype has a handful of counts. V is TRBV5-1 and J is TRBJ2-1, with 9 positions matching TRBD1. Losses at the gene ends were 0 bases for V and 7 bases for J; bases not matched to a gene: 2. The CDR3 covers 14 residues. The germline V gene has CDR1 SGHRS and CDR2 YFSETQ. CDR3 region: CASSLVGTGNEQFF. The CDR3 nucleotides read TGCGCCAGCAGCTTGGTAGGGACAGGGAATGAGCAGTTCTTC.

This clonotype was observed once. This rearrangement joins TRBV5-6 to TRBJ2-1, with TRBD1 as a possible D gene (6 bases). The CDR3 is 16 amino acids. Per germline, CDR1 SGHDT and CDR2 YYEEEE. The germline V and J ends were trimmed by 2 bases and 4 bases, with 16 bases remaining between them. The CDR3 is CASSLSTGWAYNEQFF. The CDR3 DNA reads as TGTGCCAGCAGCTTATCGACAGGCTGGGCGTACAATGAGCAGTTCTTC.

A few counts support this clonotype. V is TRBV20-1 and J is TRBJ2-5; 11 bases are a match to TRBD1. The germline V gene has CDR1 DFQATT and CDR2 SNEGSKA (reference sequence). The junction had 3 bases not matched to a gene; V was cut back by 1 base and J by 5 bases. The CDR3 has 14 amino acids. The CDR3 here is CSARGTGGRETQYF. DNA of the CDR3: TGCAGTGCTAGAGGGACAGGGGGCAGGGAGACCCAGTACTTC.

The rearrangement joins TRBV10-3 to TRBJ2-7; TRBD1 is a possible D gene (5 bases). Germline CDR1 is ENHRY and CDR2 is SYGVKD. The CDR3 has 13 amino acids. The ends were cut back, 6 bases at V and 0 bases at J, with 9 bases in the middle. CDR3 protein: CAIRGAVSYEQYF. The CDR3, as DNA: TGTGCCATCAGAGGGGCCGTCTCCTACGAGCAGTACTTC.

The CDR3 nucleotides are TGTGCCAGCAGTCCCGGAGACCCTCTAGGTGGGCAGTTCTTC. It encodes CASSPGDPLGGQFF. The chain uses TRBV12-3 or TRBV12-4 and TRBJ2-1; no clear D gene. V was cut by 5 bases and J by 12 bases, with 20 bases left in between. The CDR3 spans 14 residues.